A selection of T cell receptor beta chains follows, all from one sample in a study of blood T cell repertoires in COVID-19. Sequencing used immunoSEQ multiplex PCR; TCRdb keeps in-frame clones, though not all of them. The table lists under 400,000 clones, more than 70% of them singletons. Sequencing input: peripheral blood. The receptors come from a woman aged 25 to 39 with COVID-19, enrolled during active disease. CDR3s include the opening cysteine and the closing phenylalanine or tryptophan. The D gene is left open where the match is weak. Size tells how often a clone was seen (once, few, many) or the class of an expanded clone, and some rows leave it out.

TRBV28	TRBJ2-4	.	TRBD2	TGTGCCAGCAGGCGTAGCGGGGCAGCCAAAAACATTCAGTACTTC	CASRRSGAAKNIQYF
TRBV6-1	TRBJ2-3	few	TRBD2	TGTGCCAGCAGTGACTACTACAGCGGGGGGGGTGATACGCAGTATTTT	CASSDYYSGGGDTQYF
TRBV28	TRBJ1-5	.	.	TGTGCCAGCAGTCGTAATCAGCCCCAGCATTTT	CASSRNQPQHF
TRBV28	TRBJ1-2	.	.	TGTGCCAGCAGATTACAGGGAACCTTTGGCTACACCTTC	CASRLQGTFGYTF
TRBV19	TRBJ1-1	many	TRBD1	TGTGCCAGTAGTGGGTGGGGACAGGGACGTGTTGAAGCTTTCTTT	CASSGWGQGRVEAFF
TRBV10-1	TRBJ1-1	.	.	TGCGCCAGCTCCGTCGGGGGGGTGAACACTGAAGCTTTCTTT	CASSVGGVNTEAFF
TRBV7-8	TRBJ1-4	.	.	TGTGCCAGCAGCTTGGGGACTCCCTGGCTGTTTTTT	CASSLGTPWLFF
TRBV3-1/TRBV3-2	TRBJ2-7	.	TRBD2	TGTGCCAGCAGCCAAGATGTACTAGCGGGGGGCCACGAGCAGTACTTC	CASSQDVLAGGHEQYF
TRBV2	TRBJ2-5	.	TRBD2	TGTGCCAGCCTTAGGGCGGGGGTGTCCCAGTACTTC	CASLRAGVSQYF
TRBV3-1/TRBV3-2	TRBJ1-5	few	.	TGTGCCAGCAGCCATGCCGCGGGGGAGGGACAGCCCCAGCATTTT	CASSHAAGEGQPQHF
TRBV24-1	TRBJ1-2	.	.	TGTGCCACTAGCCAGGGAGGTGGCGGCTACACCTTC	CATSQGGGGYTF
TRBV24-1	TRBJ2-3	.	.	TGTGCCACAGGGGCAGGGTCTAGCACAGATACGCAGTATTTT	CATGAGSSTDTQYF
TRBV19	TRBJ1-1	.	.	TGTGCCAGTACGGGGCAGGAGGGGACTGAAGCTTTCTTT	CASTGQEGTEAFF
TRBV28	TRBJ1-3	.	.	TGTGCCAGCATGACAGACTTCTCTGGAAACACCATATATTTT	CASMTDFSGNTIYF
TRBV5-1	TRBJ2-2	once	TRBD2	TGCGCCAGCAGCCCCACCTTAGCGGGTACAGTCGGGGAGCTGTTTTTT	CASSPTLAGTVGELFF
TRBV6-2/TRBV6-3	TRBJ1-2	.	.	TGTGCCAGCAGTTACATGCCGGGAGCGCGTTTTAGCTACACCTTC	CASSYMPGARFSYTF
TRBV7-9	TRBJ1-1	.	.	TGTGCCAGCAGCTTATGGGGGCTCACTGAAGCTTTCTTT	CASSLWGLTEAFF
TRBV5-1	TRBJ1-1	once	.	TGCGCCAGCAGCCTAGACCGTATGAACACTGAAGCTTTCTTT	CASSLDRMNTEAFF
TRBV3-1/TRBV3-2	TRBJ2-1	.	.	TGTGCCAGCAGCCAAGTCCCGCCAGGGCGTCAGCAGTTCTTC	CASSQVPPGRQQFF
TRBV7-9	TRBJ1-1	few	.	TGTGCCAGCAGCTTAGAGTTTCGACAGCGTGAAGCTTTCTTT	CASSLEFRQREAFF
TRBV4-3	TRBJ2-1	.	TRBD1	TGCGCCAGCAGCCGGACAGGGCCCATTCAAATCTACAATGAGCAGTTCTTC	CASSRTGPIQIYNEQFF
TRBV28	TRBJ2-1	.	TRBD1	TGTGCCAGCAGCTGGGGGGGACAGGGGATTATTAACTACAATGAGCAGTTCTTC	CASSWGGQGIINYNEQFF
TRBV6-6	TRBJ1-2	.	.	TGTGCCGTACGTCCGGCGTCCGGGTTTAACTATGGCTACACCTTC	CAVRPASGFNYGYTF
TRBV6-1	TRBJ2-1	.	.	TGTGCCAGCAGTGAAGCCCAGGGGGGCGAGTTTACCCTTTGGGACAATGAGCAGTTCTTC	CASSEAQGGEFTLWDNEQFF
TRBV4-2	TRBJ2-3	once	.	TGTGCCAGCAGCCAAGGGGATAACGGGGTCGGAGATACGCAGTATTTT	CASSQGDNGVGDTQYF
TRBV18	TRBJ2-4	.	TRBD2	TGTGCCAGCTCATCGGGGGGGGCAAACATTCAGTACTTC	CASSSGGANIQYF
TRBV30	TRBJ2-5	.	.	TGTGCCTGGAGTTCTTCGCGGGTCGGGTGGACCCAGTACTTC	CAWSSSRVGWTQYF
TRBV15	TRBJ2-2	.	.	TGTGCCACGGCCCCGGAGGACACCGGGGAGCTGTTTTTT	CATAPEDTGELFF
TRBV27	TRBJ1-1	.	.	TGTGCCAGCAGCCGAAAACTCGGGACACTAACCTACACTGAAGCTTTCTTT	CASSRKLGTLTYTEAFF
TRBV7-8	TRBJ2-5	.	.	TGTGCCAGCAGAGAACAGGGAGAAGAGACCCAGTACTTC	CASREQGEETQYF
TRBV4-3	TRBJ1-4	.	TRBD1	TGCGCCAGCAGCCAAGGGACAGGAACTTCCGAAAAACTGTTTTTT	CASSQGTGTSEKLFF
TRBV6-6	TRBJ1-1	.	.	TGTGCCAGCACATCGGCGGGGTTTGGTGAAGCTTTCTTT	CASTSAGFGEAFF
TRBV19	TRBJ1-5	.	.	TGTGCCAGTAGTCCCGGGGACACAACCAATCAGCCCCAGCATTTT	CASSPGDTTNQPQHF
TRBV6-5	TRBJ1-5	.	TRBD1	TGTGCCAGCAGTCGGACAGGGCTCAATCAGCCCCAGCATTTT	CASSRTGLNQPQHF
TRBV25-1	TRBJ2-7	.	.	TGTGCCAGCAGTGGCCCCCAGGGCCCCTACGAGCAGTACTTC	CASSGPQGPYEQYF
TRBV5-6	TRBJ2-7	once	TRBD2	TGTGCCAGCAGATTCGGACTAGCGGGGGATTCAGCCCCCTACGAGCAGTACTTC	CASRFGLAGDSAPYEQYF
TRBV18	TRBJ2-7	.	TRBD1	TGTGCCAGCTCACCTGACCGGGACAGATCCTACGAGCAGTACTTC	CASSPDRDRSYEQYF
TRBV30	TRBJ2-3	.	TRBD2	TGTGCCTGGAGTTCGCAAGCGCGGGGGGTAGATACGCAGTATTTT	CAWSSQARGVDTQYF
TRBV18	TRBJ1-2	.	.	TGTGCCAGCTCACCTAGCGAGGGTTTAGGCTACACCTTC	CASSPSEGLGYTF
TRBV5-6	TRBJ2-3	.	TRBD2	TGTGCCAGCAGCTTGGAGACTAGCGGGGGTTCAAATACGCAGTATTTT	CASSLETSGGSNTQYF
TRBV6-5	TRBJ1-4	once	.	TGTGCCAGCAGTTACTCGTCGGCAACTAATGAAAAACTGTTTTTT	CASSYSSATNEKLFF
TRBV5-6	TRBJ2-7	once	.	TGTGCCAGCAGCTTGGCTCTTGGGCGGGTAACTCGGAACTCCTACGAGCAGTACTTC	CASSLALGRVTRNSYEQYF